This is a list of T cell receptor beta chains from one sample in a study of cytomegalovirus exposure and HLA in healthy donors. Produced via immunoSEQ multiplex PCR; TCRdb's table is partial and in-frame only. The sample yields roughly 200,000 clones, 87% seen once. The sample comprised PBMCs. The origin of the receptors is a boy aged 2 to 10 in good health and CMV-seronegative. CDR3s include the opening cysteine and the closing phenylalanine or tryptophan. Fields, in order: V gene, D gene, J gene, clone size, CDR3 DNA, CDR3 protein. A D gene is named only where the DNA matches it firmly. Size values are once, few and many counts, or a class for expanded clones, and some rows have none.

v_call: TRBV4-1; d_call: -; j_call: TRBJ2-7; clone_size: few; cdr3_nt: TGCGCCAGCAGCCAAGGGGCAGGCTCAACCTACGAGCAGTACTTC; cdr3_aa: CASSQGAGSTYEQYF
v_call: TRBV7-9; d_call: -; j_call: TRBJ2-7; clone_size: -; cdr3_nt: TGTGCCAGCAGCTTTTTGGTCGGTTGGGAGATGGCAAGCTACGAGCAGTACTTC; cdr3_aa: CASSFLVGWEMASYEQYF
v_call: TRBV28; d_call: -; j_call: TRBJ2-6; clone_size: -; cdr3_nt: TGTGCCAGCAGTTCCCCACGGAGATCTGGGGCCAACGTCCTGACTTTC; cdr3_aa: CASSSPRRSGANVLTF
v_call: TRBV6-1; d_call: -; j_call: TRBJ2-1; clone_size: -; cdr3_nt: TGTGCCAGCAGTGCGGAGAGCTCCTACAATGAGCAGTTCTTC; cdr3_aa: CASSAESSYNEQFF
v_call: TRBV6-5; d_call: -; j_call: TRBJ1-1; clone_size: few; cdr3_nt: TGTGCCAGCAGTGTCGATCAGGAAAACACTGAAGCTTTCTTT; cdr3_aa: CASSVDQENTEAFF
v_call: TRBV13; d_call: -; j_call: TRBJ2-7; clone_size: -; cdr3_nt: TGTGCCAGCAGCTTCAGGTACGAGCAGTACTTC; cdr3_aa: CASSFRYEQYF
v_call: TRBV5-4; d_call: -; j_call: TRBJ1-1; clone_size: -; cdr3_nt: TGTGCCAGCAGCCTTGACCGGGGGAACACTGAAGCTTTCTTT; cdr3_aa: CASSLDRGNTEAFF
v_call: TRBV10-1; d_call: TRBD1; j_call: TRBJ2-6; clone_size: -; cdr3_nt: TGCGCCAGCTGTGGGACAGGGGTTTATTGGGGGGCCAACGTCCTGACTTTC; cdr3_aa: CASCGTGVYWGANVLTF
v_call: TRBV29-1; d_call: TRBD1; j_call: TRBJ2-3; clone_size: -; cdr3_nt: TGCAGCGCACGGACAGGTATCTTTAGCACAGATACGCAGTATTTT; cdr3_aa: CSARTGIFSTDTQYF
v_call: TRBV7-2; d_call: -; j_call: TRBJ2-3; clone_size: -; cdr3_nt: TGTGCCAGCAGCTTACGAGGGGGAGCTAGCACAGATACGCAGTATTTT; cdr3_aa: CASSLRGGASTDTQYF
v_call: TRBV5-4; d_call: TRBD2; j_call: TRBJ2-7; clone_size: -; cdr3_nt: TGTGCCAGCAGCTCCACCGGGACTAGCGGTCTCGAGCAGTACTTC; cdr3_aa: CASSSTGTSGLEQYF
v_call: TRBV27; d_call: TRBD1; j_call: TRBJ1-1; clone_size: -; cdr3_nt: TGTGCCAGCAGTGTCACAGGGGGGGAAACTGAAGCTTTCTTT; cdr3_aa: CASSVTGGETEAFF
v_call: TRBV27; d_call: -; j_call: TRBJ2-2; clone_size: -; cdr3_nt: TGTGCCAGCAGTCGAGGGAGCTACACCGGGGAGCTGTTTTTT; cdr3_aa: CASSRGSYTGELFF
v_call: TRBV20-1; d_call: -; j_call: TRBJ2-5; clone_size: -; cdr3_nt: TGCAGCCACAAGTACCAAGAGACCCAGTACTTC; cdr3_aa: CSHKYQETQYF
v_call: TRBV7-9; d_call: TRBD1; j_call: TRBJ2-7; clone_size: -; cdr3_nt: TGTGCCAGCAGCTTTGTCAAAACCGGGACAGTAAGCTACGAGCAGTACTTC; cdr3_aa: CASSFVKTGTVSYEQYF
v_call: TRBV9; d_call: -; j_call: TRBJ1-1; clone_size: -; cdr3_nt: TGTGCCAGCAGCGTAGGAGGCCTTGCGAGCGGAGCTTTCTTT; cdr3_aa: CASSVGGLASGAFF
v_call: TRBV7-2; d_call: TRBD2; j_call: TRBJ2-1; clone_size: once; cdr3_nt: TGTGCCAGCCGCCGTACTAGCGGGGTCTACAATGAGCAGTTCTTC; cdr3_aa: CASRRTSGVYNEQFF
v_call: TRBV9; d_call: TRBD1; j_call: TRBJ1-1; clone_size: -; cdr3_nt: TGTGCCAGCAGCGCCAGACAGGGGGACACTGAAGCTTTCTTT; cdr3_aa: CASSARQGDTEAFF
v_call: TRBV5-4; d_call: TRBD2; j_call: TRBJ2-1; clone_size: -; cdr3_nt: TGTGCCAGCAATAGCGGGGGTAATAAAGCCTACAATGAGCAGTTCTTC; cdr3_aa: CASNSGGNKAYNEQFF
v_call: TRBV7-8; d_call: -; j_call: TRBJ1-1; clone_size: -; cdr3_nt: TGTGCCAGCAGCTTAGGGGGGCAGGGCGGACCTTTCTTT; cdr3_aa: CASSLGGQGGPFF
v_call: TRBV2; d_call: TRBD1; j_call: TRBJ2-5; clone_size: -; cdr3_nt: TGTGCCAGCAGAACGACAGGGAAGGTAACGGAGACCCAGTACTTC; cdr3_aa: CASRTTGKVTETQYF
v_call: TRBV5-1; d_call: TRBD1; j_call: TRBJ2-7; clone_size: -; cdr3_nt: TGCGCCAGCAGCTTGGAGCGGGACAGGGGTGACGAGCAGTACTTC; cdr3_aa: CASSLERDRGDEQYF
v_call: TRBV29-1; d_call: TRBD2; j_call: TRBJ2-3; clone_size: -; cdr3_nt: TGCAGCGTTTATGGCGGGACTAGCGGGAGTCAAGGGGCAGATACGCAGTATTTT; cdr3_aa: CSVYGGTSGSQGADTQYF
v_call: TRBV30; d_call: -; j_call: TRBJ2-7; clone_size: few; cdr3_nt: TGTGCCTGGGATAGGGGGTTCGGGTCCGAGCAGTACTTC; cdr3_aa: CAWDRGFGSEQYF
v_call: TRBV2; d_call: TRBD1; j_call: TRBJ1-3; clone_size: -; cdr3_nt: TGTGCCAGCGCGGACAGGAATGGAAACACCATATATTTT; cdr3_aa: CASADRNGNTIYF
v_call: TRBV27; d_call: TRBD1; j_call: TRBJ1-2; clone_size: -; cdr3_nt: TGTGCCAGCGGACCATCCTACGACAGGGTCGGTGGCTACACCTTC; cdr3_aa: CASGPSYDRVGGYTF
v_call: TRBV27; d_call: TRBD2; j_call: TRBJ2-2; clone_size: -; cdr3_nt: TGTGCCAGCAGTTTAAGTGGACTAGCGGTGAACACCGGGGAGCTGTTTTTT; cdr3_aa: CASSLSGLAVNTGELFF
v_call: TRBV5-1; d_call: -; j_call: TRBJ2-5; clone_size: -; cdr3_nt: TGCGCCAGCAGCTTGGGGGCTAATGTGGAGACCCAGTACTTC; cdr3_aa: CASSLGANVETQYF
v_call: TRBV5-1; d_call: TRBD2; j_call: TRBJ2-7; clone_size: -; cdr3_nt: TGCGCCAGCAGCATAACTAGCGGGAGTACCTACGAGCAGTACTTC; cdr3_aa: CASSITSGSTYEQYF
v_call: TRBV28; d_call: TRBD2; j_call: TRBJ2-2; clone_size: -; cdr3_nt: TGTGCCAGCGGGATTATTACTAGCGGGGGAACCGGGGAGCTGTTTTTT; cdr3_aa: CASGIITSGGTGELFF
v_call: TRBV11-1; d_call: TRBD2; j_call: TRBJ2-3; clone_size: -; cdr3_nt: TGTGCCAGCAGCCCCGGACTAGCGGGAGGGCTCACTACGCAGTATTTT; cdr3_aa: CASSPGLAGGLTTQYF
v_call: TRBV2; d_call: -; j_call: TRBJ2-3; clone_size: -; cdr3_nt: TGTGCCAGCGCAGCTAGCTCAGATACGCAGTATTTT; cdr3_aa: CASAASSDTQYF
v_call: TRBV28; d_call: -; j_call: TRBJ2-5; clone_size: -; cdr3_nt: TGTGCCAGCAGGACCCAGGACAAGGCCCAGTACTTC; cdr3_aa: CASRTQDKAQYF